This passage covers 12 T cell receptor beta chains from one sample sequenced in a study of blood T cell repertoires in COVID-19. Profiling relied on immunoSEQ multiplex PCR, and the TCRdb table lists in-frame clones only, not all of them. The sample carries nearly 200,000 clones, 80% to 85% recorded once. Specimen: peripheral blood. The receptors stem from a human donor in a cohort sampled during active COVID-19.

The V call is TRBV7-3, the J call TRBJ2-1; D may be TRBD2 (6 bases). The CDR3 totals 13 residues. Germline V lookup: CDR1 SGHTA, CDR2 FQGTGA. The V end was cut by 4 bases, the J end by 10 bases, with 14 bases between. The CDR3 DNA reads TGTGCCAGCAGCTATACCGGGGACTCCGAGCAGTTCTTC. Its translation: CASSYTGDSEQFF.

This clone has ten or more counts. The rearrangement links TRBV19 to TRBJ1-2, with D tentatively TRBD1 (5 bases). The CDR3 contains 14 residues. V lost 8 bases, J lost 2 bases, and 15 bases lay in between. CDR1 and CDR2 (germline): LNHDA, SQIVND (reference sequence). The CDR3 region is CASLSQGSNYGYTF. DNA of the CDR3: TGTGCCAGTCTTTCGCAGGGTTCAAACTATGGCTACACCTTC.

The CDR3 spells CASSRGWRGVDTEAFF. CDR3 bases: TGTGCCAGCAGCCGGGGTTGGAGGGGCGTCGACACTGAAGCTTTCTTT. This chain uses TRBV3-1 (or the pseudogene TRBV3-2) with TRBJ1-1; D might be TRBD1 (5 bases). The ends were cut back, 4 bases at V and 3 bases at J, with 18 bases in the middle. This CDR3 contains 16 residues. Germline V CDR1 and CDR2: LGHDT, YNNKEL (reference sequence).

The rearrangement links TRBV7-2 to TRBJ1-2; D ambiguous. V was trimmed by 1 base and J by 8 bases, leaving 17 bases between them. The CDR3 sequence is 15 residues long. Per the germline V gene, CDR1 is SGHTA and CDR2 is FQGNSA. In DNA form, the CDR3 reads TGTGCCAGCAGCTTAGATTCCTTGGAGGCTCTAGGCTACACCTTC. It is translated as CASSLDSLEALGYTF.

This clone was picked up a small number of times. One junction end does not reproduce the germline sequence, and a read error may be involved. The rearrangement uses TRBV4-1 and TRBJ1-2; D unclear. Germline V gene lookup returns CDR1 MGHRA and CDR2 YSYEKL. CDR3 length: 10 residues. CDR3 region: CASSSPFSPF. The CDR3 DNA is TGCGCCAGCAGCTCCCCATTTTCCCCCTTC.

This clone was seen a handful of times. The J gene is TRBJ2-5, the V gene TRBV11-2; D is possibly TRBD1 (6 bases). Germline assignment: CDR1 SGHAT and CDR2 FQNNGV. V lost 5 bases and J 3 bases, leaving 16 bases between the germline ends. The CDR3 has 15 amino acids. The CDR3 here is CASSPSTGNEETQYF. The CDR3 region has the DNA TGTGCCAGCAGCCCGTCAACAGGGAACGAAGAGACCCAGTACTTC.

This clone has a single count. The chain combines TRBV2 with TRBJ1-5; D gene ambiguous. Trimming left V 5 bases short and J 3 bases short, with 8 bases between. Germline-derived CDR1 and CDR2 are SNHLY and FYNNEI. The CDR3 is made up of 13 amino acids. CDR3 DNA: TGTGCCAGCAGTCGGGAATACAATCAGCCCCAGCATTTT. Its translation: CASSREYNQPQHF. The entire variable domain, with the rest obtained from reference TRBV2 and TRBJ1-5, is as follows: EPEVTQTPSHQVTQMGQEVILRCVPISNHLYFYWYRQILGQKVEFLVSFYNNEISEKSEIFDDQFSVERPDGSNFTLKIRSTKLEDSAMYFCASSREYNQPQHFGDGTRLSIL.

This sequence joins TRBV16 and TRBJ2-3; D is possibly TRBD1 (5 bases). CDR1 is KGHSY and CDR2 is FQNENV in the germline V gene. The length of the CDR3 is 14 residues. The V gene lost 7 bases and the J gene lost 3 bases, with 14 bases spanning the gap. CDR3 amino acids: CASKSQQGTDTQYF. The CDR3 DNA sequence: TGTGCCAGCAAATCACAGCAGGGTACAGATACGCAGTATTTT.

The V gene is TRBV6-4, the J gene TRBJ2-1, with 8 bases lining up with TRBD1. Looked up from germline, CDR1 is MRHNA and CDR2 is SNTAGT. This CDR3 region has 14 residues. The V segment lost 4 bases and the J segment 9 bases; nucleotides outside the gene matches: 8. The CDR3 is CASSVQTQGGEQFF. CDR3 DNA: TGTGCCAGCAGTGTCCAAACACAGGGGGGTGAGCAGTTCTTC.

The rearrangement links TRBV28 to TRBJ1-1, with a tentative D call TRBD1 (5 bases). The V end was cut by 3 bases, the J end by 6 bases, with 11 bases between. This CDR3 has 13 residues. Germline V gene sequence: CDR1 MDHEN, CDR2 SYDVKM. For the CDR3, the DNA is TGTGCCAGCAGTTTGGCAGGGTTGGCTGAAGCTTTCTTT. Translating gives CASSLAGLAEAFF.

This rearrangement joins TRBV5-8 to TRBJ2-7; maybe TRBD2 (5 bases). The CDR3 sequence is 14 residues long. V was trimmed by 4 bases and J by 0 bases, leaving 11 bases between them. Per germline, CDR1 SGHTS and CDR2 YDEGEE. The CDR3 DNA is TGTGCCAGCAGCACCCGACGGGGCTCCTACGAGCAGTACTTC. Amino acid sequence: CASSTRRGSYEQYF.

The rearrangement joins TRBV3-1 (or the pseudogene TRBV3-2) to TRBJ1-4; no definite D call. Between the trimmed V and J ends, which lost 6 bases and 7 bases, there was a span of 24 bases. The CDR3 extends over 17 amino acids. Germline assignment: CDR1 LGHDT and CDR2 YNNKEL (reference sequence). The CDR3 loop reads CASRSRRSVSDREKLFF. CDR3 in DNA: TGTGCCAGCAGGAGTCGGCGGTCCGTCTCGGATCGTGAAAAACTGTTTTTT.